The 30 T cell receptor beta chains in this list originate from one sample, sequenced in a study of CD8 T cells in seronegative destructive rheumatoid arthritis. Repertoires were generated with immunoSEQ multiplex PCR, while TCRdb's copy carries only in-frame clones and drops some. The data hold about 13,000 clones, with roughly 87% observed a single time. The material sequenced was CD8+ T cells from blood. The source of these receptors is a woman aged 30-55 years with seronegative destructive rheumatoid arthritis.

The DNA for the CDR3 is TGTGCCAGCAGCTTAGGCGAACGGCCAGGGGCTCTCGGCGGGGAGCTGTTTTTT. Its protein is CASSLGERPGALGGELFF. The V call is TRBV13, the J call TRBJ2-2; a weak D match, TRBD1 (6 bases). V lost 0 bases, J lost 7 bases, and 21 bases lay in between. This CDR3 is built from 18 residues. Germline lookup yields CDR1 PRHDT and CDR2 FYEKMQ (reference sequence).

The V and J genes are TRBV4-2 and TRBJ1-1, with D possibly TRBD1 on 5 matching bases. Germline V lookup: CDR1 LGHNA, CDR2 YNFKEQ. This CDR3 spans 13 amino acids. Trimming shortened V by 4 bases and J by 4 bases, and 10 bases separated the two germline ends. DNA for the CDR3: TGTGCCAGCAGCCCCAGGGTTGGCACTGAAGCTTTCTTT. Protein sequence: CASSPRVGTEAFF.

This clone was counted between two and nine times. The chain uses TRBV2 and TRBJ1-5; a possible D gene is TRBD1 (5 bases). The length of the CDR3 is 15 residues. Germline loops: CDR1 SNHLY, CDR2 FYNNEI. Trimming took off 7 bases at V and 1 base at J, with 14 bases between the two ends. CDR3 bases: TGTGCCAGCACCGATTCGGGGGGAAGCAATCAGCCCCAGCATTTT. Its translation: CASTDSGGSNQPQHF.

This clone appeared once. The chain is built from TRBV4-1 and TRBJ2-7, with D tentatively TRBD2 (5 bases). Trimming shortened V by 4 bases and J by 1 base, and 20 bases separated the two germline ends. The CDR3 sequence is 17 residues long. Germline assignment: CDR1 MGHRA and CDR2 YSYEKL. The CDR3 coding sequence is TGCGCCAGCAGCCCCCGCGCCGGTGAGGGTCGGTCCTACGAGCAGTACTTC. Its protein product is CASSPRAGEGRSYEQYF.

The table lists this clone with a count of one. The CDR3 loop is CASSQRTVPYEQYF. CDR3 nucleotides: TGTGCCAGCAGCCAACGGACAGTCCCCTACGAGCAGTACTTC. The chain is built from TRBV7-9 and TRBJ2-7; D is perhaps TRBD1 (6 bases). Germline CDR1 is SEHNR and CDR2 is FQNEAQ (reference sequence). V lost 5 bases to trimming and J lost 2 bases, with 13 bases between them. This CDR3 is built from 14 residues.

Only one count was recorded for this clone. The chain links TRBV28 to TRBJ1-5; D remains unclear. CDR1 and CDR2 from the germline V gene are MDHEN and SYDVKM. The V and J ends lost 2 bases and 8 bases respectively, with 13 bases between them. The CDR3 sequence is 14 residues long. CDR3 in DNA: TGTGCCAGCAGTTTACTGGCCTCGGAGGAGCCCCAGCATTTT. It encodes CASSLLASEEPQHF.

This clone was found once. The CDR3 bases are TGTGCCAGCAGTTTCACATCTCCGTCCGCCGGGGAGCTGTTTTTT. It is translated as CASSFTSPSAGELFF. The chain recombines TRBV28 with TRBJ2-2; D not resolved. V shed 3 bases and J shed 6 bases, with 14 bases lying between them. Per the germline V gene, CDR1 is MDHEN and CDR2 is SYDVKM. The CDR3 loop spans 15 amino acids.

V gene TRBV15 combines with J gene TRBJ1-5; D gene uncertain. The length of the CDR3 is 14 residues. Germline values: CDR1 LNHNV, CDR2 YYDKDF (reference sequence). V lost 9 bases, J lost 0 bases, and 12 bases lay in between. The CDR3 spells CATRVAGSNQPQHF. CDR3 sequence (DNA): TGTGCCACTAGGGTGGCGGGTAGCAATCAGCCCCAGCATTTT.

The chain combines TRBV27 with TRBJ2-1; 11 bases map to TRBD1. Germline trimming cut 8 bases from V and 4 bases from J; bases unmatched to any gene: 7. Per the germline V gene, CDR1 is MNHEY and CDR2 is SMNVEV (reference sequence). The CDR3 runs to 15 residues. CDR3 region: CASSSGTGGYNEQFF. The CDR3 bases are TGTGCCAGCTCCTCCGGGACAGGGGGATACAATGAGCAGTTCTTC.

This chain joins TRBV5-1 and TRBJ2-2; 8 bases map to TRBD1. Germline values: CDR1 SGHRS, CDR2 YFSETQ. J lost 1 base, V lost 7 bases, and 6 bases had no gene match. There are 15 residues in the CDR3. The CDR3 bases are TGCGCCAGCGGCGCCGGGACAGGGAACACCGGGGAGCTGTTTTTT. Amino acids: CASGAGTGNTGELFF.

Regarding this clone: At one of its ends the junction is not consistent with the germline gene, which may arise from a read error. In nucleotides, the CDR3 is TGTGCCAGCAGTTACTCCGACGAGCAGTACTTC. Its translation: CASSYSDEQYF. The chain uses TRBV6-6 and TRBJ2-7; D is ambiguous. This CDR3 is 11 amino acids long. Germline V gene lookup returns CDR1 MNHNY and CDR2 SVGAGI (reference sequence).

The rearrangement joins TRBV4-2 to TRBJ1-4; 8 bases are a match to TRBD1. The CDR3 is 16 residues long. Trimming removed 4 bases from V and 8 bases from J; junction bases left unmatched: 12. Germline CDR1 LGHNA, CDR2 YNFKEQ. The CDR3 protein is CASSPLPGQDLEKLFF. The CDR3 region has the DNA TGTGCCAGCAGCCCTCTTCCGGGACAGGACTTGGAAAAACTGTTTTTT.

CDR3 in DNA: TGTGCCAGCAGCTTGAGCCGGGGAGGGACTGAAGCTTTCTTT. It yields the protein CASSLSRGGTEAFF. The J gene is TRBJ1-1, the V gene TRBV5-6; D not resolved. The CDR3 totals 14 residues. V lost 1 base, J lost 5 bases, and 12 bases lay in between. The germline CDR1 and CDR2 sequences are SGHDT and YYEEEE.

The V call is TRBV4-1, the J call TRBJ1-1, with 7 bases matching TRBD1. Unmatched junction bases numbered 12, after V lost 4 bases and J lost 10 bases. The CDR3 length is 14 residues. Germline V gene data show CDR1 as MGHRA and CDR2 as YSYEKL. CDR3 sequence reads: CASSPGQTIIGAFF. The CDR3, as DNA: TGCGCCAGCAGCCCGGGACAGACCATCATAGGAGCTTTCTTT.

The V gene is TRBV19, the J gene TRBJ1-4, with a tentative D call TRBD1 (6 bases). V was trimmed by 3 bases and J by 8 bases, leaving 13 bases between them. CDR1 LNHDA and CDR2 SQIVND come from the germline V gene (reference sequence). CDR3 length equals 14 residues. This chain's CDR3 is CASSMLGAREKLFF. The CDR3, as DNA: TGTGCCAGTAGTATGCTGGGGGCGAGGGAAAAACTGTTTTTT.

CDR3 DNA sequence: TGTGCCAGCAGCCGAGCACAGACAGGGTTCACCGGGGAGCTGTTTTTT. This sequence encodes CASSRAQTGFTGELFF. This rearrangement joins TRBV5-4 to TRBJ2-2, with 7 nucleotides matching TRBD1. Looked up from germline, CDR1 is SGHNT and CDR2 is YYREEE (reference sequence). Unmatched junction bases numbered 10, after V lost 4 bases and J lost 4 bases. The CDR3 is 16 residues long.

The DNA for the CDR3 is TGCGCCAGCAGCCAAGTAGACACCTACTACGAGCAGTACTTC. It is translated as CASSQVDTYYEQYF. V usage is TRBV4-1 and J usage is TRBJ2-7, with unresolved D. With 1 base removed from V and 3 bases from J, the gap between germline ends came to 10 bases. CDR3 length equals 14 residues. Germline CDR1 reads MGHRA; CDR2 reads YSYEKL.

J is TRBJ2-1 and V is TRBV7-3; TRBD1 aligns across 7 bases. Germline-derived CDR1 and CDR2 are SGHTA and FQGTGA. Trimming removed 2 bases from V and 1 base from J; junction bases left unmatched: 2. The CDR3 loop spans 15 amino acids. The CDR3, as DNA: TGTGCCAGCAGCTTAGGACAGGTATCCTACAATGAGCAGTTCTTC. Residues: CASSLGQVSYNEQFF.

The V and J genes are TRBV4-1 and TRBJ1-1; 12 nucleotides line up with TRBD1. V was clipped by 4 bases and J by 1 base; unmatched bases: 4. CDR1 is MGHRA and CDR2 is YSYEKL in the germline V gene. CDR3 size: 16 residues. CDR3 protein: CASSPGQGARNTEAFF. The DNA of the CDR3 is TGCGCCAGCAGCCCGGGACAGGGGGCCCGGAACACTGAAGCTTTCTTT.

The chain uses TRBV11-2 and TRBJ2-2; 8 bases line up with TRBD2. CDR1 is SGHAT, CDR2 FQNNGV, per germline. Trimming took 1 base from V and 6 from J; bases not matched to a gene: 4. This CDR3 is 15 amino acids long. The CDR3 nucleotides read TGTGCCAGCAGCTTAGTTACGACTAGCGCCGGGGAGCTGTTTTTT. It codes for CASSLVTTSAGELFF.

This clone has a single count. The chain joins TRBV6-1 to TRBJ2-7, with 7 bases aligning to TRBD1. Germline loops: CDR1 MNHNS, CDR2 SASEGT. The CDR3 runs to 18 residues. After removal of 2 bases from V and 5 bases from J, the junction contained 18 bases not matched to a gene. CDR3 region: CASSEFFAVGTVGDEQYV. Here the CDR3 DNA reads TGTGCCAGCAGTGAATTTTTTGCTGTAGGGACAGTGGGGGACGAGCAGTACGTC.

The DNA for the CDR3 is TGTGCCACAAGACAGGACGACTATTCACCCCTCCACTTT. This translates into CATRQDDYSPLHF. The chain carries TRBV2 and TRBJ1-6; tentative D call: TRBD1 (6 bases). Trimming pared 10 bases from V and 8 bases from J, leaving 15 bases between. The CDR3 sequence is 13 residues long. The germline V gene encodes CDR1 SNHLY and CDR2 FYNNEI.

The chain couples TRBV5-1 to TRBJ1-1, with 8 bases that match TRBD1. The CDR3 totals 15 residues. Per the germline V gene, CDR1 is SGHRS and CDR2 is YFSETQ. V dropped 4 bases and J dropped 5; count of bases not matched to a gene: 10. CDR3 in amino acids: CASSITTGGNTEAFF. CDR3 in DNA: TGCGCCAGCAGCATCACCACAGGGGGAAATACTGAAGCTTTCTTT.

The chain uses TRBV5-1 and TRBJ2-7; TRBD1 matches 7 bases. CDR1 and CDR2 (germline): SGHRS, YFSETQ. V shed 0 bases and J 3 bases; nucleotides not matched to a gene: 12. The CDR3 contains 17 residues. As DNA, the CDR3 is TGCGCCAGCAGCTTGGCCGGACGAGCAGGGGGAGACTACGAGCAGTACTTC. It codes for CASSLAGRAGGDYEQYF.

With respect to this clone: Other nucleotide sequences in the sample specify the same CDR3. J is TRBJ2-7 and V is TRBV28; the match to TRBD1 covers 7 bases. V shed 4 bases and J 1 base; nucleotides not matched to a gene: 4. CDR1 is MDHEN, CDR2 SYDVKM, per germline. This CDR3 region has 14 residues. For the CDR3, the DNA is TGTGCCAGCAGTTACCGGGACAGTTCCTACGAGCAGTACGTC. This gives the protein CASSYRDSSYEQYV.

The V and J genes are TRBV10-3 and TRBJ2-4; 8 positions match TRBD1. The ends lost 7 bases at V and 8 bases at J; junction bases unmatched: 7. Germline CDR1 ENHRY, CDR2 SYGVKD. The CDR3 length is 13 residues. CDR3 nucleotides: TGTGCCATCAAGGACAGGGAAGGGGACATTCAGTACTTC. Its translation: CAIKDREGDIQYF.

This clone turned up a few times. This rearrangement joins TRBV29-1 to TRBJ1-1, with 7 bases fitting TRBD1. CDR3 size: 12 residues. Trimming at V came to 8 bases and at J to 7 bases, leaving 10 bases not matched to a gene. The germline gives CDR1 SQVTM, CDR2 ANQGSEA. The CDR3 here is CSTRRGDGEAFF. CDR3 coding DNA: TGCAGCACCCGCAGGGGGGATGGTGAAGCTTTCTTT. The full variable domain, in which reference TRBV29-1 and TRBJ1-1 provide the parts outside the CDR3, is SAVISQKPSRDICQRGTSLTIQCQVDSQVTMMFWYRQQPGQSLTLIATANQGSEATYESGFVIDKFPISRPNLTFSTLTVSNMSPEDSSIYLCSTRRGDGEAFFGQGTRLTVV.

Worth noting for this clone: The junction and the germline gene differ at one end; a read error may be behind it. Different DNA sequences within this sample yield the same CDR3. The CDR3 region has the DNA TGTGCCATCAGTGAGGCAGGACTTCGGACAGGAGGGCACGAGCAGTACTTT. Translating gives CAISEAGLRTGGHEQYF. The V and J genes are TRBV10-3 and TRBJ2-7, with D possibly being TRBD1 (7 bases). Germline V gene sequence: CDR1 ENHRY, CDR2 SYGVKD. CDR3 length: 17 amino acids.

This rearrangement joins TRBV28 to TRBJ1-2, with a weak D call TRBD1 (6 bases). Trimming left V 3 bases short and J 6 bases short, with 11 bases between. Germline values: CDR1 MDHEN, CDR2 SYDVKM. CDR3 length: 13 amino acids. CDR3: CASSFQGLDGYTF. The CDR3 bases are TGTGCCAGCAGTTTTCAGGGGCTCGATGGCTACACCTTC.

The V call is TRBV9, the J call TRBJ2-1; 10 bases match TRBD2. Germline trimming cut 3 bases from V and 7 bases from J; bases unmatched to any gene: 7. Per the germline V gene, CDR1 is SGDLS and CDR2 is YYNGEE. The CDR3 spans 15 residues. CDR3: CASSALSGGANEQFF. CDR3 bases: TGTGCCAGCAGCGCCCTCAGCGGGGGGGCAAATGAGCAGTTCTTC. The full variable domain, with the rest looked up from reference TRBV9 and TRBJ2-1, is DSGVTQTPKHLITATGQRVTLRCSPRSGDLSVYWYQQSLDQGLQFLIQYYNGEERAKGNILERFSAQQFPDLHSELNLSSLELGDSALYFCASSALSGGANEQFFGPGTRLTVL.